The rows below give T cell receptor beta chains drawn from one sample of a study of T cell changes during pregnancy in multiple sclerosis. Only in-frame clones appear in the TCRdb table, and some are missing; sequencing was by immunoSEQ multiplex PCR. This table has 60,000 to 65,000 clones, about nine tenths appearing once. Sequences were derived from peripheral blood, sampled in the first trimester of pregnancy. All receptors derive from a female donor with multiple sclerosis, enrolled in a pregnancy study. Each CDR3 is given with its conserved first and last residue. D genes are given only for firm matches. For some rows the clone size is stated as once, few or many, or as a class when expanded; others skip it.

D: -; J: TRBJ2-3; size: -; V: TRBV25-1; CDR3: CASSQGTDTQYF; DNA: TGTGCCAGCAGTCAGGGAACAGATACGCAGTATTTT
D: TRBD2; J: TRBJ2-1; size: -; V: TRBV9; CDR3: CASSSRTSGSIREQFF; DNA: TGTGCCAGCAGCTCTCGGACTAGCGGGAGTATTCGTGAGCAGTTCTTC
D: -; J: TRBJ2-7; size: -; V: TRBV6-5; CDR3: CASSYSYSSYEQYF; DNA: TGTGCCAGCAGTTACAGTTACAGTTCCTACGAGCAGTACTTC
D: TRBD2; J: TRBJ2-2; size: -; V: TRBV11-2; CDR3: CAIPRAGGLNTGELFF; DNA: TGTGCCATACCGCGGGCGGGAGGATTGAACACCGGGGAGCTGTTTTTT
D: TRBD2; J: TRBJ2-3; size: -; V: TRBV5-1; CDR3: CASSFWTSGGTDTQYF; DNA: TGCGCCAGCAGCTTCTGGACTAGCGGGGGCACAGATACGCAGTATTTT
D: TRBD2; J: TRBJ2-7; size: -; V: TRBV5-8; CDR3: CASSLSSGSLYEQYF; DNA: TGTGCCAGCAGCTTAAGTAGCGGGAGTCTTTACGAGCAGTACTTC
D: TRBD2; J: TRBJ2-3; size: -; V: TRBV13; CDR3: CASSLTVGTSGSTDTQYF; DNA: TGTGCCAGCAGCTTAACCGTCGGGACTAGCGGTAGCACAGATACGCAGTATTTT
D: TRBD2; J: TRBJ2-3; size: -; V: TRBV2; CDR3: CASSETLAGLTQYF; DNA: TGTGCCAGCAGTGAAACCCTAGCGGGACTTACGCAGTATTTT
D: TRBD1; J: TRBJ2-2; size: -; V: TRBV29-1; CDR3: CSVRDRKTGELFF; DNA: TGCAGCGTCCGGGACAGAAAAACCGGGGAGCTGTTTTTT
D: TRBD2; J: TRBJ2-1; size: -; V: TRBV11-2; CDR3: CASSSKWSGIDEQFF; DNA: TGTGCCAGCAGCTCTAAGTGGAGCGGGATCGATGAGCAGTTCTTC
D: -; J: TRBJ2-1; size: -; V: TRBV15; CDR3: CATSRGTGSYNEQFF; DNA: TGTGCCACCAGCAGAGGAACAGGCTCCTACAATGAGCAGTTCTTC
D: -; J: TRBJ2-3; size: -; V: TRBV4-2; CDR3: CASSSGTDTQYF; DNA: TGTGCCAGCAGCAGCGGCACAGATACGCAGTATTTT
D: -; J: TRBJ1-1; size: -; V: TRBV25-1; CDR3: CASSPSINTEAFF; DNA: TGTGCCAGCAGTCCCAGTATTAACACTGAAGCTTTCTTT
D: -; J: TRBJ2-1; size: -; V: TRBV27; CDR3: CASSKTRDLYNEQFF; DNA: TGTGCCAGCAGTAAAACCCGGGACTTGTACAATGAGCAGTTCTTC
D: TRBD2; J: TRBJ2-2; size: -; V: TRBV4-1; CDR3: CASSPVAGANTGELFF; DNA: TGCGCCAGCAGCCCCGTAGCGGGCGCGAACACCGGGGAGCTGTTTTTT
D: -; J: TRBJ1-2; size: -; V: TRBV6-6; CDR3: CASSSGMNYGYTF; DNA: TGTGCCAGCAGTAGCGGGATGAACTATGGCTACACCTTC
D: -; J: TRBJ1-1; size: -; V: TRBV19; CDR3: CASSIRATEAFF; DNA: TGTGCCAGTAGTATCAGGGCGACTGAAGCTTTCTTT
D: TRBD2; J: TRBJ2-2; size: once; V: TRBV7-8; CDR3: CASSLEPAGGPNTGELFF; DNA: TGTGCCAGCAGCTTAGAGCCAGCGGGAGGCCCGAACACCGGGGAGCTGTTTTTT
D: TRBD2; J: TRBJ2-7; size: -; V: TRBV2; CDR3: CASSVSGRAHEQYF; DNA: TGTGCCAGCAGTGTTAGCGGGAGGGCCCACGAGCAGTACTTC
D: -; J: TRBJ1-2; size: -; V: TRBV9; CDR3: CASSATIGGGSYGYTF; DNA: TGTGCCAGCAGCGCAACCATTGGGGGAGGATCTTATGGCTACACCTTC
D: -; J: TRBJ2-5; size: -; V: TRBV7-9; CDR3: CASSLAGGEETQYF; DNA: TGTGCCAGCAGCTTAGCGGGTGGAGAAGAGACCCAGTACTTC
D: -; J: TRBJ1-1; size: -; V: TRBV29-1; CDR3: CSVQVGYRIEAFF; DNA: TGCAGCGTCCAGGTGGGTTACAGAATAGAAGCTTTCTTT
D: -; J: TRBJ1-2; size: few; V: TRBV27; CDR3: CASSPGTWGGYTF; DNA: TGTGCCAGCAGCCCCGGGACTTGGGGTGGCTACACCTTC
D: -; J: TRBJ2-7; size: -; V: TRBV10-3; CDR3: CAISPGLDYEQYF; DNA: TGTGCCATCAGTCCGGGACTCGACTACGAGCAGTACTTC
D: -; J: TRBJ2-1; size: -; V: TRBV2; CDR3: CASAQGVGIEQFF; DNA: TGTGCCAGCGCACAGGGTGTCGGGATTGAGCAGTTCTTC
D: -; J: TRBJ1-5; size: -; V: TRBV9; CDR3: CASSVGAGGNQPQHF; DNA: TGTGCCAGCAGCGTAGGGGCAGGCGGCAATCAGCCCCAGCATTTT
D: TRBD1; J: TRBJ2-2; size: -; V: TRBV11-2; CDR3: CASSARPTGDTGELFF; DNA: TGTGCCAGCAGCGCGAGACCGACAGGGGACACCGGGGAGCTGTTTTTT
D: TRBD1; J: TRBJ1-5; size: -; V: TRBV7-9; CDR3: CASSLMGGTGNQPQHF; DNA: TGTGCCAGCAGCTTAATGGGCGGGACAGGGAATCAGCCCCAGCATTTT
D: -; J: TRBJ2-7; size: -; V: TRBV7-2; CDR3: CASSPAGGGGLYEQYF; DNA: TGTGCCAGCAGCCCCGCTGGGGGAGGGGGACTGTACGAGCAGTACTTC
D: -; J: TRBJ2-7; size: -; V: TRBV7-2; CDR3: CASSLGLGQSEQYF; DNA: TGTGCCAGCAGCTTAGGCCTGGGACAATCCGAGCAGTACTTC
D: -; J: TRBJ2-7; size: -; V: TRBV4-2; CDR3: CASSQASLGEQYF; DNA: TGTGCCAGCAGCCAAGCCTCTCTAGGAGAGCAGTACTTC
D: TRBD1; J: TRBJ2-7; size: -; V: TRBV4-3; CDR3: CASSQGWTGGSYEQYF; DNA: TGCGCCAGCAGCCAAGGCTGGACAGGGGGCTCCTACGAGCAGTACTTC
D: -; J: TRBJ2-1; size: -; V: TRBV28; CDR3: CASSSPSGYNEQFF; DNA: TGTGCCAGCAGTTCCCCTTCCGGTTACAATGAGCAGTTCTTC
D: -; J: TRBJ1-1; size: -; V: TRBV2; CDR3: CASSGKTVNTEAFF; DNA: TGTGCCAGCAGTGGAAAGACAGTGAACACTGAAGCTTTCTTT
D: TRBD1; J: TRBJ1-1; size: -; V: TRBV11-3; CDR3: CASSFGGQGWPEAFF; DNA: TGTGCCAGCAGCTTTGGGGGACAGGGTTGGCCTGAAGCTTTCTTT
D: TRBD2; J: TRBJ2-7; size: -; V: TRBV28; CDR3: CASSKGLAGAYYEQYF; DNA: TGTGCCAGCAGTAAGGGACTAGCGGGGGCCTACTACGAGCAGTACTTC
D: -; J: TRBJ2-2; size: -; V: TRBV6-4; CDR3: CASSTGNTGELFF; DNA: TGTGCCAGCAGTACGGGGAACACCGGGGAGCTGTTTTTT
D: -; J: TRBJ1-6; size: few; V: TRBV6-6; CDR3: CASSYLDSPLHF; DNA: TGTGCCAGCAGTTACCTAGATTCACCCCTCCACTTT
D: TRBD2; J: TRBJ2-1; size: -; V: TRBV5-1; CDR3: CASSPIAGVRNNEQFF; DNA: TGCGCCAGCAGCCCGATAGCGGGAGTGAGGAACAATGAGCAGTTCTTC
D: TRBD1; J: TRBJ1-5; size: -; V: TRBV7-9; CDR3: CASSSGQNSNQPQHF; DNA: TGTGCCAGCAGCTCGGGACAGAATAGCAATCAGCCCCAGCATTTT
D: -; J: TRBJ1-2; size: -; V: TRBV6-5; CDR3: CASRKTADYGYTF; DNA: TGTGCCAGTCGAAAGACAGCTGACTATGGCTACACCTTC
D: TRBD2; J: TRBJ2-4; size: -; V: TRBV6-5; CDR3: CASSYSSGRPGNIQYF; DNA: TGTGCCAGCAGTTACTCGAGCGGGAGGCCCGGCAACATTCAGTACTTC
D: TRBD1; J: TRBJ2-1; size: -; V: TRBV29-1; CDR3: CSVENGGTGVYNEQFF; DNA: TGCAGCGTTGAAAACGGAGGGACAGGCGTCTACAATGAGCAGTTCTTC
D: -; J: TRBJ1-4; size: -; V: TRBV9; CDR3: CASSVWDTATNEKLFF; DNA: TGTGCCAGCAGCGTATGGGACACCGCAACTAATGAAAAACTGTTTTTT
D: TRBD2; J: TRBJ2-2; size: -; V: TRBV27; CDR3: CASSKGLAASEGELFF; DNA: TGTGCCAGCAGTAAGGGACTAGCGGCGTCGGAGGGGGAGCTGTTTTTT
D: -; J: TRBJ2-7; size: -; V: TRBV19; CDR3: CASSIQGTGYEQYF; DNA: TGTGCCAGTAGTATTCAGGGGACGGGCTACGAGCAGTACTTC
D: -; J: TRBJ2-3; size: -; V: TRBV21-1; CDR3: CASSTRSRTDTQYF; DNA: TGTGCCAGCAGCACCAGATCCCGCACAGATACGCAGTATTTT
D: TRBD1; J: TRBJ1-2; size: -; V: TRBV27; CDR3: CASSFSTGGNGGYTF; DNA: TGTGCCAGCAGTTTTTCCACAGGGGGTAATGGTGGCTACACCTTC
D: -; J: TRBJ2-3; size: -; V: TRBV7-9; CDR3: CASSLGGGGTDTQYF; DNA: TGTGCCAGCAGCTTAGGGGGAGGGGGGACAGATACGCAGTATTTT
D: TRBD2; J: TRBJ2-1; size: -; V: TRBV19; CDR3: CASSKTSGVYNEQFF; DNA: TGTGCCAGTAGTAAGACTAGCGGGGTCTACAATGAGCAGTTCTTC
D: -; J: TRBJ2-5; size: -; V: TRBV9; CDR3: CASSVDRAGRGETQYF; DNA: TGTGCCAGCAGCGTAGACAGGGCAGGGCGCGGGGAGACCCAGTACTTC
D: -; J: TRBJ2-5; size: -; V: TRBV9; CDR3: CASSPSETPGTQYF; DNA: TGTGCCAGCAGCCCTAGCGAGACGCCTGGGACCCAGTACTTC
D: -; J: TRBJ2-1; size: -; V: TRBV27; CDR3: CASSDGFHEQFF; DNA: TGTGCCAGCAGTGACGGGTTCCATGAGCAGTTCTTC
D: TRBD2; J: TRBJ2-1; size: -; V: TRBV19; CDR3: CASSIREGRHNEQFF; DNA: TGTGCCAGTAGTATTAGGGAGGGCCGACACAATGAGCAGTTCTTC
D: -; J: TRBJ2-7; size: -; V: TRBV5-1; CDR3: CASSLAGLTGNEQYF; DNA: TGCGCCAGCAGCTTGGCGGGCCTGACAGGTAACGAGCAGTACTTC
D: -; J: TRBJ2-7; size: once; V: TRBV7-2; CDR3: CASSPYRVHYEQYF; DNA: TGTGCCAGCAGCCCTTACAGGGTTCACTACGAGCAGTACTTC
D: TRBD1; J: TRBJ1-1; size: -; V: TRBV7-9; CDR3: CASRRKPGQGAAGEAFF; DNA: TGTGCCAGCAGAAGAAAGCCGGGACAGGGGGCCGCGGGTGAAGCTTTCTTT
D: -; J: TRBJ2-1; size: -; V: TRBV7-3; CDR3: CASSLSPGMIHEQFF; DNA: TGTGCCAGCAGCTTATCTCCAGGGATGATTCATGAGCAGTTCTTC
D: -; J: TRBJ2-2; size: -; V: TRBV4-1; CDR3: CASSQEAPAGELFF; DNA: TGCGCCAGCAGCCAAGAAGCGCCAGCCGGGGAGCTGTTTTTT